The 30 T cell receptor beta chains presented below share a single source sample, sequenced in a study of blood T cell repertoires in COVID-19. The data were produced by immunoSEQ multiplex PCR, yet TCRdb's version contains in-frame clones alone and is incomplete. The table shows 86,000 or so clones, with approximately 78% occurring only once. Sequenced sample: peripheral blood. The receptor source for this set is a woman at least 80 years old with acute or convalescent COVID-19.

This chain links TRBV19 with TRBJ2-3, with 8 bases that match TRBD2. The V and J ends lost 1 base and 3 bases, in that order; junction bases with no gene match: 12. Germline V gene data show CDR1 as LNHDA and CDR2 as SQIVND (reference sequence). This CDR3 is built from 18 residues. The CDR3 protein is CASSIAFAGGRDTDTQYF. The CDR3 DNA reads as TGTGCCAGTAGTATAGCATTCGCGGGAGGCCGAGATACAGATACGCAGTATTTT.

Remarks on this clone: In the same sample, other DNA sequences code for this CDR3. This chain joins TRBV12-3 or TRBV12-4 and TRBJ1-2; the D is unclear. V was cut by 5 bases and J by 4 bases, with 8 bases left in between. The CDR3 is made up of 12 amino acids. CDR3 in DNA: TGTGCCAGCAGTCCCTCGGGCTATGGCTACACCTTC. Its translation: CASSPSGYGYTF.

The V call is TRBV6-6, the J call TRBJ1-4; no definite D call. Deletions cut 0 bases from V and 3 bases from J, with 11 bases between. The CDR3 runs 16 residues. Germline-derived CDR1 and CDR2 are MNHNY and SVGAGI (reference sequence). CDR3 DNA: TGTGCCAGCAGTTACTCGATTCGGGAGTCTAATGAAAAACTGTTTTTT. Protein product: CASSYSIRESNEKLFF.

The CDR3 region has the DNA TGTGCCAGTAGTTCGACAGGGTCTAACTATGGCTACACCTTC. This translates into CASSSTGSNYGYTF. V and J are TRBV19 and TRBJ1-2; TRBD1 aligns across 7 bases. The CDR3 consists of 14 residues. V shed 5 bases and J 0 bases; nucleotides not matched to a gene: 3. In germline, CDR1 is LNHDA, CDR2 SQIVND (reference sequence).

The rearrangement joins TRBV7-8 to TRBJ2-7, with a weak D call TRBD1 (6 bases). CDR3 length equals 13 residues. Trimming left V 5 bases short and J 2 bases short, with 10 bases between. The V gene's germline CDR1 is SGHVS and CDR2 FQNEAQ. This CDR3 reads CASSHRDTYEQYF. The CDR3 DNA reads TGTGCCAGCAGCCACAGGGATACCTACGAGCAGTACTTC.

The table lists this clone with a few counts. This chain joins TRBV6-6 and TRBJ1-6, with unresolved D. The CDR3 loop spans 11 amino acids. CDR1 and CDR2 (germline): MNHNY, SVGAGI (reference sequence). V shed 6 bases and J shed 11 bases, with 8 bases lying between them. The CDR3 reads CASSHRAPLHF. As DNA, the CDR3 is TGTGCCAGCAGCCACCGGGCACCCCTCCACTTT.

DNA for the CDR3: TGTGCCAGCGCCGGGACAGGGGTCTACGAGCAGTACTTC. Translated, it gives CASAGTGVYEQYF. The gene calls are TRBV27 and TRBJ2-7, with TRBD1 identical over 10 bases. Losses at the gene ends were 8 bases for V and 3 bases for J; bases not matched to a gene: 4. Germline V lookup: CDR1 MNHEY, CDR2 SMNVEV (reference sequence). The CDR3 consists of 13 residues.

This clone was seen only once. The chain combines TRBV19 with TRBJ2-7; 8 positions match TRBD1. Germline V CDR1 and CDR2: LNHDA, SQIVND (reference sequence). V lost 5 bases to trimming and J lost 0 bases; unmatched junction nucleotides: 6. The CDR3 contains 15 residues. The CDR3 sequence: CASSARQGISYEQYF. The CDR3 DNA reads TGTGCCAGTAGTGCACGACAGGGGATCTCCTACGAGCAGTACTTC.

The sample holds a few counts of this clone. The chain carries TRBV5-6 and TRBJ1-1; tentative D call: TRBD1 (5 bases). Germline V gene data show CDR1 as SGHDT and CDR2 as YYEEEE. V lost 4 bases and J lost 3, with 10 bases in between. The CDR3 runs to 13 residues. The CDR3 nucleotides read TGTGCCAGCAGCGGCGGGGGGTACACTGAAGCTTTCTTT. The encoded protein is CASSGGGYTEAFF.

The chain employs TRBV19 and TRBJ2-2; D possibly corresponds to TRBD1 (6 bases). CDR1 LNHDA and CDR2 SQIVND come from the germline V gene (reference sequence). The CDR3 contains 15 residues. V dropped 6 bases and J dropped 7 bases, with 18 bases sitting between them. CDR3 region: CASSPGVSNVGELFF. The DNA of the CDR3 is TGTGCCAGTAGCCCAGGGGTCTCAAACGTCGGGGAGCTGTTTTTT.

The CDR3 sequence: CASSPDRDYGYTF. The DNA for the CDR3 is TGTGCCAGCAGTCCCGACAGGGACTATGGCTACACCTTC. V is TRBV3-1 (or the pseudogene TRBV3-2) and J is TRBJ1-2, with 7 bases aligning to TRBD1. The ends lost 6 bases at V and 3 bases at J; junction bases unmatched: 4. Germline CDR1 and CDR2: LGHDT and YNNKEL (reference sequence). The CDR3 is 13 amino acids.

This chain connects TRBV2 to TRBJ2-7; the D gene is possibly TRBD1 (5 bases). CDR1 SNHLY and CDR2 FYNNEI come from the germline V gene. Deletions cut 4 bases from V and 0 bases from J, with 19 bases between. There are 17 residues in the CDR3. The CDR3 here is CASSVPLRTFGSYEQYF. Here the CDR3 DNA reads TGTGCCAGCAGTGTCCCCCTTAGGACATTTGGCTCCTACGAGCAGTACTTC.

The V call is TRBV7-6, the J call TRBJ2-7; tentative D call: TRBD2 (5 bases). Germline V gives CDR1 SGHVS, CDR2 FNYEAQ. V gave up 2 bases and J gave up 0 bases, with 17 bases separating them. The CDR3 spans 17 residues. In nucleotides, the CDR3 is TGTGCCAGCAGCTTACTCTCTAATCCGGGAAGCTCCTACGAGCAGTACTTC. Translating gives CASSLLSNPGSSYEQYF.

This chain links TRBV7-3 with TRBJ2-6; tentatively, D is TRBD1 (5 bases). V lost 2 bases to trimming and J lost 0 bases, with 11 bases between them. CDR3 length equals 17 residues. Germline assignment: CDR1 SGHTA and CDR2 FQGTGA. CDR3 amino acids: CASSLRAGLSGANVLTF. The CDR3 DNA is TGTGCCAGCAGCTTACGAGCAGGGCTCTCTGGGGCCAACGTCCTGACTTTC.

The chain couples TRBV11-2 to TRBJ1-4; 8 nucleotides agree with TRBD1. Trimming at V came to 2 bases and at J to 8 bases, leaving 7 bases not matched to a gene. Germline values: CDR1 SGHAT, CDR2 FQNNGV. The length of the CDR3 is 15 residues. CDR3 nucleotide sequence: TGTGCCAGCAGCTTATTAGGGACAGGCAGGGAAAAACTGTTTTTT. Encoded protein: CASSLLGTGREKLFF.

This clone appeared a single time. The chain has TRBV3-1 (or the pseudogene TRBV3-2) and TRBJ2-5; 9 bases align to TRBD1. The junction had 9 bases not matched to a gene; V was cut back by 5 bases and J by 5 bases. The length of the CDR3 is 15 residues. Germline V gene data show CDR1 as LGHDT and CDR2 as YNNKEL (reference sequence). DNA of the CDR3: TGTGCCAGCAGCGTCTACCGGGACAGGGTGGAGACCCAGTACTTC. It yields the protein CASSVYRDRVETQYF.

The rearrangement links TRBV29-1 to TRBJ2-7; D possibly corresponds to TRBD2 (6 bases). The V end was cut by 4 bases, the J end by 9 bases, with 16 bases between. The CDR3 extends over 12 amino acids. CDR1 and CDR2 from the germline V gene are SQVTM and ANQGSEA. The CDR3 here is CSVGWEARGQYF. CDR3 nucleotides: TGCAGCGTTGGGTGGGAGGCGAGGGGGCAGTACTTC.

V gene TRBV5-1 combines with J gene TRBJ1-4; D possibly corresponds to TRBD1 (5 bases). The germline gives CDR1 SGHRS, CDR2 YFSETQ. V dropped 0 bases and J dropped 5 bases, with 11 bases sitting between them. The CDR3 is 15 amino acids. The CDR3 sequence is CASSLGGQLNEKLFF. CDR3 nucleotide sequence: TGCGCCAGCAGCTTGGGCGGACAACTAAATGAAAAACTGTTTTTT.

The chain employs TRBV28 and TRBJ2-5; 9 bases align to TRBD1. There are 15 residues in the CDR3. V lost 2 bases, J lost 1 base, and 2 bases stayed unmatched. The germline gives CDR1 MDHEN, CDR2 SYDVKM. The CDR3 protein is CASSLPGQGQETQYF. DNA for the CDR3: TGTGCCAGCAGTTTACCGGGACAGGGCCAAGAGACCCAGTACTTC.

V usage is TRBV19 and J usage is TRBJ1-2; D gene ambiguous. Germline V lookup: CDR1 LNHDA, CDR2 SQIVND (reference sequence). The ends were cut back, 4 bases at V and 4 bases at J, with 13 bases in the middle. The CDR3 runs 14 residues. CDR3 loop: CASSSQTSVYGYTF. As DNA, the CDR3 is TGTGCCAGTAGTAGTCAGACATCCGTCTATGGCTACACCTTC.

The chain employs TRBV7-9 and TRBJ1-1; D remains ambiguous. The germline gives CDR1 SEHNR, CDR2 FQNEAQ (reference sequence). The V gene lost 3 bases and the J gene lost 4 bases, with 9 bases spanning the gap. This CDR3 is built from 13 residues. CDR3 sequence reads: CASSFETGTEAFF. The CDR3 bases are TGTGCCAGCAGCTTTGAGACGGGCACTGAAGCTTTCTTT.

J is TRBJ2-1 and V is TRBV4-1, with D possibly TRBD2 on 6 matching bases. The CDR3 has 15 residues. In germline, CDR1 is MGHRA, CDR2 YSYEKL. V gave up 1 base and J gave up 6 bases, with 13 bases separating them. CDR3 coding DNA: TGCGCCAGCAGCCAAGTGGCACTAGCCCCCAATGAGCAGTTCTTC. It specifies CASSQVALAPNEQFF.

The CDR3 loop reads CARKKQGTEAFF. CDR3 nucleotide sequence: TGTGCCAGGAAAAAACAGGGAACTGAAGCTTTCTTT. This chain links TRBV5-3 with TRBJ1-1; D is possibly TRBD1 (6 bases). TRBV5-3 is sorted into the ORF group, with uncertain function. Trimming pared 8 bases from V and 5 bases from J, leaving 13 bases between. This CDR3 is built from 12 residues.

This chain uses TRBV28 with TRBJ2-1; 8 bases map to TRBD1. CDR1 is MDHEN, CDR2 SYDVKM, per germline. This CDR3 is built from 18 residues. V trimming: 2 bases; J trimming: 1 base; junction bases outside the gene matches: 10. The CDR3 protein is CASSLESKRQGSYNEQFF. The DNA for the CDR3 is TGTGCCAGCAGTTTAGAGTCTAAGAGACAGGGGTCCTACAATGAGCAGTTCTTC.

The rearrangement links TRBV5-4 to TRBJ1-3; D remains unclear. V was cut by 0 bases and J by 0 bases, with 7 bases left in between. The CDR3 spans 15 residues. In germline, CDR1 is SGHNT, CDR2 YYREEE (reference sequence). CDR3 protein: CASSLDTLSGNTIYF. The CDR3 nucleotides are TGTGCCAGCAGCTTGGACACCCTCTCTGGAAACACCATATATTTT.

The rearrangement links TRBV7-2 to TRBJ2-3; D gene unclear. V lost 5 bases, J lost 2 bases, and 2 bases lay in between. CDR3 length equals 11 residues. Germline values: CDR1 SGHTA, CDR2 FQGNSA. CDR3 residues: CASSHTDTQYF. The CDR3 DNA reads TGTGCCAGCAGCCACACAGATACGCAGTATTTT. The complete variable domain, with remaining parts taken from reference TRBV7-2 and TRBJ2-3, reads GAGVSQSPSNKVTEKGKDVELRCDPISGHTALYWYRQSLGQGLEFLIYFQGNSAPDKSGLPSDRFSAERTGGSVSTLTIQRTQQEDSAVYLCASSHTDTQYFGPGTRLTVL.

DNA for the CDR3: TGTGCCAGCGAGCGTAACACTAGCGGGGGGGTCAGCTCTGGGGCCAACGTCCTGACTTTC. This encodes CASERNTSGGVSSGANVLTF. The chain recombines TRBV9 with TRBJ2-6, with 13 bases matching TRBD2. The CDR3 is 20 amino acids. The junction had 13 bases not matched to a gene; V was cut back by 7 bases and J by 0 bases. The germline gives CDR1 SGDLS, CDR2 YYNGEE.

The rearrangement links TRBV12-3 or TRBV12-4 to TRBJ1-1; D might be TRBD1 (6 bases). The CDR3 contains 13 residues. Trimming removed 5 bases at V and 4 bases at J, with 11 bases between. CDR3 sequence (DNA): TGTGCCAGCAGTGTGGGGGCTGGCACTGAAGCTTTCTTT. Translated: CASSVGAGTEAFF.

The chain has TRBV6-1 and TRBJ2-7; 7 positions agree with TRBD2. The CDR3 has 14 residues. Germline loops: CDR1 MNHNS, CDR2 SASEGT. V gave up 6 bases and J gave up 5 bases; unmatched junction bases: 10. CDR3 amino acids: CASSPRGGGDEQYF. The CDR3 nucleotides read TGTGCCAGCAGCCCACGCGGGGGAGGTGACGAGCAGTACTTC.

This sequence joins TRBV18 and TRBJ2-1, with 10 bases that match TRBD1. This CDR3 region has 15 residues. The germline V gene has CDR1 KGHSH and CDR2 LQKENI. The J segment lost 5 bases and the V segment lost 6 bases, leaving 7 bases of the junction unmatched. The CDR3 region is CASSQGQGRNNEQFF. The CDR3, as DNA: TGTGCCAGCTCCCAGGGACAGGGGCGTAACAATGAGCAGTTCTTC.